These 29 T cell receptor beta chains share one sample of origin, sequenced in a study of cytomegalovirus exposure and HLA in healthy donors. With 60 Vbeta and 13 Jbeta primers, the PCR was carried out. TCRdb's copy holds only in-frame clones and misses some; the assay was immunoSEQ multiplex PCR. Here the sample spans some 160,000 clones, roughly 80% being singletons. The specimen was PBMCs. The source of these receptors is a man aged 45-65 years in good health and CMV-seropositive.

The rearrangement uses TRBV6-5 and TRBJ1-2, with D possibly TRBD1 on 5 matching bases. Trimming pared 0 bases from V and 5 bases from J, leaving 10 bases between. There are 14 residues in the CDR3. Germline V gene sequence: CDR1 MNHEY, CDR2 SVGAGI. CDR3 loop: CASSYSGRGYGYTF. CDR3 bases: TGTGCCAGCAGTTACTCGGGAAGGGGATATGGCTACACCTTC.

This clone showed up just a few times. This sequence joins TRBV6-5 and TRBJ1-6; D possibly corresponds to TRBD1 (5 bases). Trimming took 2 bases from V and 11 from J, leaving 16 bases between them. The CDR3 has 15 residues. Germline V gene lookup returns CDR1 MNHEY and CDR2 SVGAGI. In DNA form, the CDR3 reads TGTGCCAGCAGTTACGAGGGCGGGGGAAATCCACCCCTCCACTTT. It codes for CASSYEGGGNPPLHF.

This clone was found a few times. This chain connects TRBV7-9 to TRBJ1-2, with TRBD1 as a possible D gene (5 bases). This CDR3 comprises 15 residues. V gave up 2 bases and J gave up 2 bases, with 12 bases separating them. CDR1 and CDR2 (germline): SEHNR, FQNEAQ (reference sequence). CDR3: CASSLWMGQNYGYTF. The DNA of the CDR3 is TGTGCCAGCAGCTTATGGATGGGGCAAAACTATGGCTACACCTTC.

The V gene is TRBV6-6, the J gene TRBJ1-1; D unresolved. In germline, CDR1 is MNHNY, CDR2 SVGAGI (reference sequence). The CDR3 is 16 residues long. The ends were cut back, 5 bases at V and 1 base at J, with 17 bases in the middle. CDR3 sequence reads: CASSVRLSKENTEAFF. The CDR3 coding sequence is TGTGCCAGCAGTGTCAGGTTATCTAAGGAGAACACTGAAGCTTTCTTT.

The chain uses TRBV5-1 and TRBJ2-3, with 10 bases fitting TRBD1. Germline-derived CDR1 and CDR2 are SGHRS and YFSETQ. CDR3 size: 15 residues. V lost 1 base, J lost 5 bases, and 4 bases stayed unmatched. CDR3 DNA: TGCGCCAGCAGCTTGAAGACAGGGGGCTTAGATACGCAGTATTTT. Its translation is CASSLKTGGLDTQYF.

This chain connects TRBV5-5 to TRBJ1-6; D gene unclear. Deletions cut 2 bases from V and 10 bases from J, with 13 bases between. The CDR3 contains 14 residues. Germline V gene lookup returns CDR1 SGHKS and CDR2 YYEKEE (reference sequence). CDR3 nucleotide sequence: TGTGCCAGCAGCTTTTCAGGCCCCAGCTCACCCCTCCACTTT. It specifies CASSFSGPSSPLHF.

The rearrangement links TRBV11-3 to TRBJ2-7; 12 positions match TRBD1. In germline, CDR1 is SGHNT, CDR2 YENEEA. This CDR3 has 14 residues. The trim removed 5 bases at V and 4 bases at J, leaving 3 bases unmatched. CDR3 DNA sequence: TGTGCCAGCAGCCAGGGACAGGGGGCATACGAGCAGTACTTC. This translates into CASSQGQGAYEQYF.

V and J are TRBV6-5 and TRBJ2-7, with 12 bases that match TRBD2. J was trimmed by 3 bases and V by 6 bases; bases with no gene match: 3. This CDR3 region has 14 residues. The germline V gene has CDR1 MNHEY and CDR2 SVGAGI. CDR3 DNA sequence: TGTGCCAGCAGGCCGGGACTAGCGGGCTACGAGCAGTACTTC. It translates to CASRPGLAGYEQYF.

The rearrangement links TRBV28 to TRBJ1-1; D gene ambiguous. This CDR3 region has 11 residues. Trimming shortened V by 7 bases and J by 2 bases, and 5 bases separated the two germline ends. Looked up from germline, CDR1 is MDHEN and CDR2 is SYDVKM. The CDR3 protein is CASTRNTEAFF. CDR3 in DNA: TGTGCCAGCACCCGTAACACTGAAGCTTTCTTT.

This chain connects TRBV29-1 to TRBJ1-3; D is ambiguous. Trimming removed 3 bases from V and 7 bases from J, with 13 bases in between. CDR3 length: 13 amino acids. Germline CDR1 reads SQVTM; CDR2 reads ANQGSEA. CDR3 sequence reads: CSVDSQEGNTIYF. The CDR3 bases are TGCAGCGTTGATAGTCAGGAGGGTAACACCATATATTTT.

V gene TRBV10-2 combines with J gene TRBJ2-2, with TRBD2 as a possible D gene (7 bases). V was pared by 7 bases and J by 1 base, with 13 bases between. The germline gives CDR1 WSHSY, CDR2 SAAADI. The CDR3 has 15 amino acids. CDR3 loop: CASNGGARNTGELFF. The DNA for the CDR3 is TGCGCCAGCAATGGGGGGGCGCGGAACACCGGGGAGCTGTTTTTT.

In nucleotides, the CDR3 is TGTGCCTGGAGTCGGACAGAGATTAACTATGGCTACACCTTC. Protein sequence: CAWSRTEINYGYTF. V and J are TRBV30 and TRBJ1-2, with D perhaps TRBD1 (6 bases). Germline V lookup: CDR1 GTSNPN, CDR2 SVGIG (reference sequence). The CDR3 length is 14 residues. V was cut by 2 bases and J by 1 base, with 11 bases left in between.

The rearrangement links TRBV6-5 to TRBJ2-2; the match to TRBD1 covers 7 bases. V lost 8 bases, J lost 3 bases, and 3 bases stayed unmatched. The CDR3 covers 13 residues. The germline V gene encodes CDR1 MNHEY and CDR2 SVGAGI. The CDR3 spells CASGQVYTGELFF. CDR3 coding DNA: TGTGCCAGCGGACAGGTGTACACCGGGGAGCTGTTTTTT.

This clone came up a few times. The chain carries TRBV5-1 and TRBJ1-1; possibly TRBD1 for D (5 bases). Trimming stripped 0 bases from V and 3 bases from J, with 12 bases between. From germline, CDR1 is SGHRS and CDR2 YFSETQ. The CDR3 extends over 15 amino acids. The CDR3 DNA sequence: TGCGCCAGCAGCTTGGCTGGGCCGGGGGACACTGAAGCTTTCTTT. Translation gives CASSLAGPGDTEAFF.

The chain has TRBV30 and TRBJ1-3; no clear D. V gave up 2 bases and J gave up 0 bases, with 8 bases separating them. CDR1 GTSNPN and CDR2 SVGIG come from the germline V gene (reference sequence). This CDR3 has 14 residues. Here the CDR3 reads CAWSTGFSGNTIYF. The CDR3 nucleotides are TGTGCCTGGAGTACGGGATTCTCTGGAAACACCATATATTTT.

The chain is built from TRBV29-1 and TRBJ2-1, with a weak D call TRBD1 (5 bases). CDR3 size: 15 residues. V was pared by 4 bases and J by 0 bases, with 13 bases between. The V gene's germline CDR1 is SQVTM and CDR2 ANQGSEA. The CDR3 loop reads CSVATQASSYNEQFF. The CDR3 DNA sequence: TGCAGCGTTGCTACACAGGCGAGCTCCTACAATGAGCAGTTCTTC.

J is TRBJ2-7 and V is TRBV10-1; D not certain. In germline, CDR1 is WNHNN, CDR2 SYGVQD (reference sequence). Trimming shortened V by 3 bases and J by 2 bases, and 11 bases separated the two germline ends. This CDR3 is 14 amino acids long. This CDR3 reads CASSDGLPTYEQYF. The CDR3 DNA follows: TGCGCCAGCAGTGATGGTCTGCCTACCTACGAGCAGTACTTC.

The chain has TRBV27 and TRBJ2-7; 10 positions agree with TRBD2. Trimming took 6 bases from V and 3 from J; bases not matched to a gene: 14. The germline V gene has CDR1 MNHEY and CDR2 SMNVEV (reference sequence). This CDR3 contains 17 residues. CDR3 loop: CASRGILLAGERYEQYF. For the CDR3, the DNA is TGTGCCAGCAGGGGCATTCTCCTAGCGGGAGAGCGCTACGAGCAGTACTTC.

This chain joins TRBV9 and TRBJ2-7, with 10 bases identical to TRBD1. V was pared by 4 bases and J by 3 bases, with 4 bases of the junction left unmatched. This CDR3 region has 14 residues. Germline-derived CDR1 and CDR2 are SGDLS and YYNGEE. CDR3 region: CASSPGDRGYEQYF. In nucleotides, the CDR3 is TGTGCCAGCAGCCCGGGGGACAGGGGCTACGAGCAGTACTTC.

J is TRBJ2-1 and V is TRBV28, with D possibly being TRBD1 (6 bases). V lost 2 bases and J lost 8, with 28 bases in between. The V gene's germline CDR1 is MDHEN and CDR2 SYDVKM. The CDR3 totals 19 residues. In DNA, the CDR3 is TGTGCCAGCAGTTTACGGCCGACAGGCCCCTTATTGGAGCTGCATGAGCAGTTCTTC. Translation gives CASSLRPTGPLLELHEQFF.

The V call is TRBV2, the J call TRBJ2-1; TRBD2 aligns across 11 bases. Germline CDR1 reads SNHLY; CDR2 reads FYNNEI. J was trimmed by 3 bases and V by 8 bases; bases with no gene match: 6. The length of the CDR3 is 15 residues. For the CDR3, the DNA is TGTGCCAGCCGCCTTCTAGCGGGGGGCTACAATGAGCAGTTCTTC. It translates to CASRLLAGGYNEQFF.

V gene TRBV2 combines with J gene TRBJ1-5, with 8 bases fitting TRBD1. In germline, CDR1 is SNHLY, CDR2 FYNNEI. Germline trimming cut 6 bases from V and 4 bases from J; bases unmatched to any gene: 5. This CDR3 region has 14 residues. Written as DNA, the CDR3 is TGTGCCAGCAGCGGGACAGGTCATAATCAGCCCCAGCATTTT. Encoded protein: CASSGTGHNQPQHF.

The CDR3 here is CASKDRASNTIYF. Written as DNA, the CDR3 is TGTGCCAGTAAGGACAGGGCAAGCAACACCATATATTTT. V and J are TRBV27 and TRBJ1-3, with 8 nucleotides matching TRBD1. The CDR3 is 13 residues long. Per germline, CDR1 MNHEY and CDR2 SMNVEV (reference sequence). The trim removed 9 bases at V and 7 bases at J, leaving 8 bases unmatched.

The J gene is TRBJ2-2, the V gene TRBV28; 7 bases fit TRBD1. Germline trimming cut 6 bases from V and 4 bases from J; bases unmatched to any gene: 11. The germline CDR1 and CDR2 sequences are MDHEN and SYDVKM. This CDR3 spans 16 amino acids. In DNA, the CDR3 is TGTGCCAGCAGCTCTCCGGGACAGAAATCCACCGGGGAGCTGTTTTTT. It yields the protein CASSSPGQKSTGELFF.

V and J are TRBV6-1 and TRBJ2-7; 11 nucleotides line up with TRBD2. The V segment lost 0 bases and the J segment 5 bases; nucleotides outside the gene matches: 6. The CDR3 sequence is 16 residues long. Germline V gene sequence: CDR1 MNHNS, CDR2 SASEGT. CDR3 DNA sequence: TGTGCCAGCAGTGAAGCTATAGCGGGAGGGAACGACGAGCAGTACTTC. It codes for CASSEAIAGGNDEQYF.

This chain uses TRBV7-2 with TRBJ2-2; 12 positions match TRBD2. The CDR3 length is 15 residues. The V and J ends lost 1 base and 6 bases, in that order; junction bases with no gene match: 0. Per the germline V gene, CDR1 is SGHTA and CDR2 is FQGNSA. CDR3 sequence (DNA): TGTGCCAGCAGCTTAGGGACTAGCGGGGCCGGGGAGCTGTTTTTT. This encodes CASSLGTSGAGELFF.

The chain links TRBV7-6 to TRBJ2-1; 13 nucleotides match TRBD2. The CDR3 has 16 residues. The germline gives CDR1 SGHVS, CDR2 FNYEAQ. V gave up 7 bases and J gave up 5 bases; unmatched junction bases: 8. The CDR3 nucleotides read TGTGCCAGCACCGAGACGGGACTAGCGGGAAACAATGAGCAGTTCTTC. Its translation is CASTETGLAGNNEQFF. The complete variable domain, with remaining parts taken from reference TRBV7-6 and TRBJ2-1, reads GAGVSQSPRYKVTKRGQDVALRCDPISGHVSLYWYRQALGQGPEFLTYFNYEAQQDKSGLPNDRFSAERPEGSISTLTIQRTEQRDSAMYRCASTETGLAGNNEQFFGPGTRLTVL.

The rearrangement uses TRBV2 and TRBJ1-5; 8 bases are shared with TRBD1. In germline, CDR1 is SNHLY, CDR2 FYNNEI. The CDR3 spans 16 residues. The ends lost 6 bases at V and 2 bases at J; junction bases unmatched: 9. The CDR3 region is CASSRPTGAGNQPQHF. The CDR3 region has the DNA TGTGCCAGCAGCCGACCGACAGGGGCTGGCAATCAGCCCCAGCATTTT.

This clone has only a few counts. This sequence joins TRBV30 and TRBJ1-5; D possibly corresponds to TRBD1 (6 bases). V shed 2 bases and J shed 9 bases, with 17 bases lying between them. This CDR3 is built from 14 residues. CDR1 is GTSNPN, CDR2 SVGIG, per germline (reference sequence). CDR3 sequence reads: CAWSRGAGRWPQHF. CDR3 coding DNA: TGTGCCTGGAGTCGGGGGGCGGGGAGATGGCCCCAGCATTTT. Variable domain in full (rest from reference TRBV30 and TRBJ1-5): SQTIHQWPATLVQPVGSPLSLECTVEGTSNPNLYWYRQAAGRGLQLLFYSVGIGQISSEVPQNLSASRPQDRQFILSSKKLLLSDSGFYLCAWSRGAGRWPQHFGDGTRLSIL.